A selection of T cell receptor beta chains follows, all from one sample in a study of CD8 T cells in Susac syndrome. From the immunoSEQ multiplex PCR reads, TCRdb called clonotypes with MiXCR, one entry per CDR3 protein. The data show around 150,000 distinct CDR3 sequences, 85% to 95% seen once. Source material: CD8+ T cells from PBMCs. The receptors shown here come from a human donor with Susac syndrome. Each CDR3 is given with its conserved first and last residue. Fields, in order: V gene, J gene, clone size, D gene, CDR3 DNA, CDR3 protein. A D gene is named only where the DNA matches it firmly. Clone size appears in some rows only: once, few, many, or a class for an expanded clone.

v_call: TRBV20-1
j_call: TRBJ2-2
clone_size: NA
d_call: NA
cdr3_nt: TGCAGTGTTCCCGTCAGGGGAGGGCACCACACCGGGGAGCTGTTTTTT
cdr3_aa: CSVPVRGGHHTGELFF

v_call: TRBV4-1
j_call: TRBJ1-1
clone_size: NA
d_call: TRBD1
cdr3_nt: TGCGCCAGCAGCCTGCCCGGGACAGGGCCAGACACTGAAGCTTTCTTT
cdr3_aa: CASSLPGTGPDTEAFF

v_call: TRBV19
j_call: TRBJ2-7
clone_size: NA
d_call: TRBD1
cdr3_nt: TGTGCCAGTAGTAGCACCGGGACAGGGAGGTACGAGCAGTACTTC
cdr3_aa: CASSSTGTGRYEQYF

v_call: TRBV7-3
j_call: TRBJ1-4
clone_size: NA
d_call: NA
cdr3_nt: TGTGCCAGCAGCCGCCGGGGGGGAGGCGAAAAACTGTTTTTT
cdr3_aa: CASSRRGGGEKLFF

v_call: TRBV12-3/TRBV12-4
j_call: TRBJ1-5
clone_size: NA
d_call: TRBD1
cdr3_nt: TGTGCCAGCAGTGTTACAGGGGATCGCAATCAGCCCCAGCATTTT
cdr3_aa: CASSVTGDRNQPQHF

v_call: TRBV19
j_call: TRBJ1-5
clone_size: NA
d_call: NA
cdr3_nt: TGTGCCAGTAGTATAACAGGGTATAGCAATCAGCCCCAGCATTTT
cdr3_aa: CASSITGYSNQPQHF

v_call: TRBV27
j_call: TRBJ2-5
clone_size: NA
d_call: NA
cdr3_nt: TGTGCCAGCAGTTGGGGGACGGACCAAGAGACCCAGTACTTC
cdr3_aa: CASSWGTDQETQYF

v_call: TRBV6-5
j_call: TRBJ2-7
clone_size: NA
d_call: NA
cdr3_nt: TGTGCCAGCAGAACCGGGACTGCTCCCTACGAGCAGTACTTC
cdr3_aa: CASRTGTAPYEQYF

v_call: TRBV9
j_call: TRBJ1-4
clone_size: NA
d_call: NA
cdr3_nt: TGTGCCAGCAGCGTAGGTGGCACAGAAAAACTGTTTTTT
cdr3_aa: CASSVGGTEKLFF

v_call: TRBV7-8
j_call: TRBJ2-1
clone_size: NA
d_call: TRBD2
cdr3_nt: TGTGCCAGCAGCCGGACTAGCGGGAGGAGGCAGTTCTTC
cdr3_aa: CASSRTSGRRQFF

v_call: TRBV10-3
j_call: TRBJ2-6
clone_size: once
d_call: NA
cdr3_nt: TGTGCCACCCAGGATAGTCGACGGGACTCTGGGGCCAACGTCCTGACTTTC
cdr3_aa: CATQDSRRDSGANVLTF

v_call: TRBV4-1
j_call: TRBJ2-5
clone_size: NA
d_call: TRBD1
cdr3_nt: TGCGCCAGCAGCCCGGGACAGGGATGGGAGACCCAGTACTTC
cdr3_aa: CASSPGQGWETQYF

v_call: TRBV20-1
j_call: TRBJ2-1
clone_size: NA
d_call: NA
cdr3_nt: TGCAGTGCTTCCTGGATAAGTAACAATGAGCAGTTCTTC
cdr3_aa: CSASWISNNEQFF

v_call: TRBV4-1
j_call: TRBJ2-7
clone_size: NA
d_call: TRBD1
cdr3_nt: TGCGCCAGCAGCCAAGTGACAGGGGGCACCTACGAGCAGTACTTC
cdr3_aa: CASSQVTGGTYEQYF

v_call: TRBV9
j_call: TRBJ2-2
clone_size: NA
d_call: TRBD2
cdr3_nt: TGTGCCAGCAGCCCCCTAGCGGGAAGGTCCGGGGAGCTGTTTTTT
cdr3_aa: CASSPLAGRSGELFF

v_call: TRBV27
j_call: TRBJ1-5
clone_size: NA
d_call: TRBD1
cdr3_nt: TGTGCCAGCAGACCTACAGGGGGTAATCAGCCCCAGCATTTT
cdr3_aa: CASRPTGGNQPQHF

v_call: TRBV9
j_call: TRBJ2-1
clone_size: once
d_call: NA
cdr3_nt: TGTGCCAGCAGCGTAGTGGTAAAGGATGGCTCGCTAGGTGAGCAGTTCTTC
cdr3_aa: CASSVVVKDGSLGEQFF

v_call: TRBV24-1
j_call: TRBJ2-5
clone_size: NA
d_call: NA
cdr3_nt: TGTGCCACCAGTGGAGTGGTGGAAGAGACCCAGTACTTC
cdr3_aa: CATSGVVEETQYF

v_call: TRBV29-1
j_call: TRBJ2-1
clone_size: NA
d_call: NA
cdr3_nt: TGCAGCGGGCTCCCCCCGGGTTTGGAGCAGTTCTTC
cdr3_aa: CSGLPPGLEQFF

v_call: TRBV6-6
j_call: TRBJ2-5
clone_size: NA
d_call: TRBD2
cdr3_nt: TGTGCCAGCAGTCTCGAACTAGCGGGAGAGCAAGAGACCCAGTACTTC
cdr3_aa: CASSLELAGEQETQYF

v_call: TRBV9
j_call: TRBJ2-1
clone_size: NA
d_call: TRBD1
cdr3_nt: TGTGCCAGCAGGGAAGTTGACAGGGGTCCCTACAATGAGCAGTTCTTC
cdr3_aa: CASREVDRGPYNEQFF

v_call: TRBV25-1
j_call: TRBJ2-7
clone_size: NA
d_call: NA
cdr3_nt: TGTGCCAGCAGTGTTTGGACTGACCTATCCTACGAGCAGTACTTC
cdr3_aa: CASSVWTDLSYEQYF

v_call: TRBV11-2
j_call: TRBJ1-1
clone_size: NA
d_call: NA
cdr3_nt: TGTGCCAGCAGCTTCCCCGGGCTACCCACTGAAGCTTTCTTT
cdr3_aa: CASSFPGLPTEAFF

v_call: TRBV12-3/TRBV12-4
j_call: TRBJ2-7
clone_size: NA
d_call: TRBD2
cdr3_nt: TGTGCCAGCAGTTCCAGCGGGACTTCTTACGAGCAGTACTTC
cdr3_aa: CASSSSGTSYEQYF

v_call: TRBV19
j_call: TRBJ1-5
clone_size: NA
d_call: NA
cdr3_nt: TGTGCCAGTAGTATAGAGACAGGTCCTCAGCCCCAGCATTTT
cdr3_aa: CASSIETGPQPQHF

v_call: TRBV13
j_call: TRBJ1-5
clone_size: NA
d_call: TRBD1
cdr3_nt: TGTGCCAGCAGTTCGGGACAGGGCAATCAGCCCCAGCATTTT
cdr3_aa: CASSSGQGNQPQHF

v_call: TRBV13
j_call: TRBJ2-7
clone_size: NA
d_call: TRBD2
cdr3_nt: TGTGCCAGCAGCTTACCTAGCGGTGCCGATTACGAGCAGTACTTC
cdr3_aa: CASSLPSGADYEQYF

v_call: TRBV30
j_call: TRBJ1-1
clone_size: NA
d_call: NA
cdr3_nt: TGTGCCTGGAGTGAGGGCCCGAGTGAAGCTTTCTTT
cdr3_aa: CAWSEGPSEAFF

v_call: TRBV6-5
j_call: TRBJ2-1
clone_size: once
d_call: TRBD2
cdr3_nt: TGTGCCAGCAGTTGGGGCGGGAGTTATTACAATGAGCAGTTCTTC
cdr3_aa: CASSWGGSYYNEQFF

v_call: TRBV5-6
j_call: TRBJ2-5
clone_size: NA
d_call: TRBD2
cdr3_nt: TGTGCCAGCAGCTCCCTAGCGGGAGATGGGTACGTGACCCAGTACTTC
cdr3_aa: CASSSLAGDGYVTQYF

v_call: TRBV11-3
j_call: TRBJ2-1
clone_size: once
d_call: TRBD2
cdr3_nt: TGTGCCAGCAGCTCTCATGCTAGCGGGAGACCTAATGAGCAGTTCTTC
cdr3_aa: CASSSHASGRPNEQFF

v_call: TRBV6-5
j_call: TRBJ2-7
clone_size: NA
d_call: NA
cdr3_nt: TGTGCCAGCAGTTACTCGAGCGGGCAGTACGAGCAGTACTTC
cdr3_aa: CASSYSSGQYEQYF

v_call: TRBV9
j_call: TRBJ2-1
clone_size: NA
d_call: NA
cdr3_nt: TGTGCCAGCAGCTCAGGGGAGCGAAAGCAGTTCTTC
cdr3_aa: CASSSGERKQFF

v_call: TRBV3-1
j_call: TRBJ2-3
clone_size: NA
d_call: NA
cdr3_nt: TGTGCCAGCAGCCCCTCCGGAGCTACGCAGTATTTT
cdr3_aa: CASSPSGATQYF

v_call: TRBV30
j_call: TRBJ2-7
clone_size: NA
d_call: NA
cdr3_nt: TGTGCCTGGAGTCCCCAGCTTCACACCGAGCAGTACTTC
cdr3_aa: CAWSPQLHTEQYF

v_call: TRBV4-1
j_call: TRBJ2-7
clone_size: once
d_call: NA
cdr3_nt: TGCGCCAGCAGCCAAGTTCCCGACGCGGGCTACGAGCAGTACTTC
cdr3_aa: CASSQVPDAGYEQYF